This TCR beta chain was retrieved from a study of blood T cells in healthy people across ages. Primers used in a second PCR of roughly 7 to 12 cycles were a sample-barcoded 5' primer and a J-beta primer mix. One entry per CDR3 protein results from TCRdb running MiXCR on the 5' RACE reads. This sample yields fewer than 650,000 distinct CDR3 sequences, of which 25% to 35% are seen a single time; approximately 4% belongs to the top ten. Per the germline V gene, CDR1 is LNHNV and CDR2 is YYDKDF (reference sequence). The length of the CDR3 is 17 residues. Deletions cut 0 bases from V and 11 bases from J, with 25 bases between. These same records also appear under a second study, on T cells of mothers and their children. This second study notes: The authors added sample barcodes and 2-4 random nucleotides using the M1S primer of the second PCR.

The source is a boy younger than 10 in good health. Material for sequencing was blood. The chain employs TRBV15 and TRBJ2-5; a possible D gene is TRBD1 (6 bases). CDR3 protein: CATSRDIQPGVKNEQYF. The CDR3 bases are TGTGCCACCAGCAGAGATATACAGCCAGGGGTGAAGAATGAGCAGTACTTC.